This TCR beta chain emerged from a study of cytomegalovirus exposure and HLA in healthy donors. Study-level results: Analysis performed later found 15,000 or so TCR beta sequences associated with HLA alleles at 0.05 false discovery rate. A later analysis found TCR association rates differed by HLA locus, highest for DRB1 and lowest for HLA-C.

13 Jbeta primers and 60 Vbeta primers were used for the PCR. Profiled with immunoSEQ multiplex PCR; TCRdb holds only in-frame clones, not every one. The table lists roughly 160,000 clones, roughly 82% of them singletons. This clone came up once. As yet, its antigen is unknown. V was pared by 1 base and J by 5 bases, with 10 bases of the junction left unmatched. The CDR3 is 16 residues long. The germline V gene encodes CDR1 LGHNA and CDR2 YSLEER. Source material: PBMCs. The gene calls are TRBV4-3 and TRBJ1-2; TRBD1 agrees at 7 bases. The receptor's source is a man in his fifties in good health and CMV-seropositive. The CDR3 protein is CASSQANSGTVYGYTF. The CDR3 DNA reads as TGCGCCAGCAGCCAAGCCAACTCCGGGACAGTGTATGGCTACACCTTC.